Listed below are T cell receptor beta chains from one sample, sequenced in a study of cytomegalovirus exposure and HLA in healthy donors. Clones were read by immunoSEQ multiplex PCR, and TCRdb kept only the in-frame ones, dropping some. The repertoire holds approximately 270,000 clones, with approximately 83% as singletons. The sequenced material came from PBMCs. These TCRs come from a woman aged 18-30 years in good health and CMV-seronegative. Each CDR3 is given with its conserved first and last residue. The D gene is left open where the match is weak. Only some rows state a clone size, as once, few, many or a class for expanded clones.

j_call v_call d_call clone_size cdr3_aa cdr3_nt
TRBJ1-5 TRBV11-2 TRBD1 . CASSFSGQGTDQPQHF TGTGCCAGCAGCTTTTCGGGACAGGGAACAGACCAGCCCCAGCATTTT
TRBJ2-1 TRBV30 TRBD2 . CAWSGGRKYNEQFF TGTGCCTGGAGTGGCGGGAGGAAGTACAATGAGCAGTTCTTC
TRBJ2-2 TRBV4-3 . . CASSQDIWGLTGTNTGELFF TGCGCCAGCAGCCAAGATATTTGGGGCTTGACAGGAACGAACACCGGGGAGCTGTTTTTT
TRBJ2-1 TRBV5-1 TRBD1 . CASSGSQGMSNYNEQFF TGCGCCAGCAGCGGTTCACAGGGGATGTCTAACTACAATGAGCAGTTCTTC
TRBJ2-7 TRBV18 TRBD1 once CASSPWDRGLYEQYF TGTGCCAGCTCACCGTGGGACAGGGGGCTCTACGAGCAGTACTTC
TRBJ1-1 TRBV30 TRBD1 few CAWELDRGNTEAFF TGTGCCTGGGAACTGGACAGGGGGAACACTGAAGCTTTCTTT
TRBJ2-7 TRBV7-3 TRBD1 . CASSPGDSSYEQYF TGTGCCAGCAGCCCTGGGGACAGCTCCTACGAGCAGTACTTC
TRBJ2-2 TRBV6-5 TRBD1 . CASSTLTGRTGELFF TGTGCCAGCAGTACTTTGACAGGGAGAACCGGGGAGCTGTTTTTT
TRBJ1-1 TRBV10-3 . . CAISVGTMNTEAFF TGTGCCATCAGTGTTGGGACAATGAACACTGAAGCTTTCTTT
TRBJ1-1 TRBV5-1 TRBD1 . CASSLAGTGGTEAFF TGCGCCAGCAGCTTGGCCGGGACAGGGGGCACTGAAGCTTTCTTT
TRBJ2-2 TRBV10-2 TRBD1 . CATLDRGNTGELFF TGCGCCACCTTGGACAGGGGGAACACCGGGGAGCTGTTTTTT
TRBJ2-5 TRBV5-1 . . CASSPGQGPQETQYF TGCGCCAGCAGCCCGGGCCAGGGGCCTCAAGAGACCCAGTACTTC
TRBJ2-7 TRBV6-1 . . CASSGGVLGIANEQYF TGTGCCAGCAGTGGGGGGGTGTTAGGCATTGCCAACGAGCAGTACTTC
TRBJ1-2 TRBV30 . . CAWSLGREGYTF TGTGCCTGGAGTCTCGGGCGGGAAGGCTACACCTTC
TRBJ1-2 TRBV10-3 TRBD1 . CAIRGTGGLKDYGYTF TGTGCCATCAGGGGGACAGGGGGCCTTAAGGACTATGGCTACACCTTC
TRBJ1-3 TRBV9 . . CASSLYGNTIYF TGTGCCAGCAGCCTCTATGGAAACACCATATATTTT
TRBJ2-5 TRBV4-1 . . CASSQDRTQETQYF TGCGCCAGCAGCCAAGATAGGACTCAAGAGACCCAGTACTTC